Listed below are T cell receptor beta chains from one sample, sequenced in a study of graft-versus-host responses after intestinal transplantation. Assay used: immunoSEQ multiplex PCR; TCRdb lists only in-frame clones, some missing. There are about 97,000 clones in the sample; 90% occur only once, and 16% lies in the top ten. The sequencing here drew on PBMCs, taken roughly 410 days after intestinal transplant. Receptors originate from a human patient who received an intestinal transplant, so some T cells may come from the graft donor. Each CDR3 is given with its conserved first and last residue. A D gene is named only where the DNA matches it firmly. Expanded clones get a size class; other rows say once, few or many, or leave the size out.

D gene: TRBD2
J gene: TRBJ2-1
V gene: TRBV10-2
clone size: NA
CDR3 DNA: TGCGCCAGCAACGATGGGGCTAGCGGGGGGGCGGTTTACAATGAGCAGTTCTTC
CDR3 protein: CASNDGASGGAVYNEQFF

D gene: NA
J gene: TRBJ1-1
V gene: TRBV6-5
clone size: NA
CDR3 DNA: TGTGCCAGCAGTCCTAACGGGGTAGGGAACACTGAAGCTTTCTTT
CDR3 protein: CASSPNGVGNTEAFF

D gene: NA
J gene: TRBJ2-1
V gene: TRBV7-9
clone size: NA
CDR3 DNA: TGTGCCAGCAGCCTGAAAGGGGTCTCCTACAATGAGCAGTTCTTC
CDR3 protein: CASSLKGVSYNEQFF

D gene: NA
J gene: TRBJ1-6
V gene: TRBV6-5
clone size: once
CDR3 DNA: TGTGCCAGCTGTGTTGGGAATTCACCCCTCCACTTT
CDR3 protein: CASCVGNSPLHF

D gene: TRBD1
J gene: TRBJ1-1
V gene: TRBV10-2
clone size: NA
CDR3 DNA: TGCGCCAGCAGTTTTCAAACAGGGGAGGCCACTGAAGCTTTCTTT
CDR3 protein: CASSFQTGEATEAFF

D gene: NA
J gene: TRBJ1-1
V gene: TRBV9
clone size: NA
CDR3 DNA: TGTGCCAGCAGGCCCGGGCGGGGGCCAGGGAGTAAACATGGTGAAGCTTTCTTT
CDR3 protein: CASRPGRGPGSKHGEAFF

D gene: NA
J gene: TRBJ2-5
V gene: TRBV7-8
clone size: once
CDR3 DNA: TGTGCCAGCAGCATGGGTAGCGAGACCCAGTACTTC
CDR3 protein: CASSMGSETQYF

D gene: NA
J gene: TRBJ1-5
V gene: TRBV7-2
clone size: NA
CDR3 DNA: TGTGCCAGCAGCTTAGCGGCAGGGGATCAGCCCCAGCATTTT
CDR3 protein: CASSLAAGDQPQHF

D gene: NA
J gene: TRBJ2-1
V gene: TRBV18
clone size: NA
CDR3 DNA: TGTGCCAGCTCACCACCGACTGGGGGTTACAATGAGCAGTTCTTC
CDR3 protein: CASSPPTGGYNEQFF

D gene: TRBD2
J gene: TRBJ2-3
V gene: TRBV27
clone size: NA
CDR3 DNA: TGTGCCAGCAGTTTATGGGCACGGAGCGGGGGGGCCTTTGGAGATACGCAGTATTTT
CDR3 protein: CASSLWARSGGAFGDTQYF

D gene: NA
J gene: TRBJ1-2
V gene: TRBV5-6
clone size: NA
CDR3 DNA: TGTGCCAGCAGCCCTGGCCGGGGCGTGTATGGCTACACCTTC
CDR3 protein: CASSPGRGVYGYTF

D gene: NA
J gene: TRBJ1-2
V gene: TRBV6-1
clone size: NA
CDR3 DNA: TGTGCCAGCACCACCGGGGTGTGGTATGGCTACACCTTC
CDR3 protein: CASTTGVWYGYTF

D gene: TRBD1
J gene: TRBJ1-2
V gene: TRBV5-1
clone size: NA
CDR3 DNA: TGCGCCAGCCTAATCTACAGGGGATCTAACTATGGCTACACCTTC
CDR3 protein: CASLIYRGSNYGYTF

D gene: NA
J gene: TRBJ2-3
V gene: TRBV29-1
clone size: NA
CDR3 DNA: TGCAGCCATGGGCGGGGGCGAGATACGCAGTATTTT
CDR3 protein: CSHGRGRDTQYF

D gene: NA
J gene: TRBJ2-7
V gene: TRBV7-3
clone size: NA
CDR3 DNA: TGTGCCAGCAGGTTAGGACCCTCCCACGAGCAGTACTTC
CDR3 protein: CASRLGPSHEQYF

D gene: NA
J gene: TRBJ2-7
V gene: TRBV10-3
clone size: NA
CDR3 DNA: TGTGCCATCAGTGAGGGCAGGCCCTACGAGCAGTACTTC
CDR3 protein: CAISEGRPYEQYF

D gene: NA
J gene: TRBJ2-7
V gene: TRBV29-1
clone size: NA
CDR3 DNA: TGCAGCGTTGTCAGGGGGGGCGAGCAGTACTTC
CDR3 protein: CSVVRGGEQYF

D gene: NA
J gene: TRBJ1-5
V gene: TRBV10-2
clone size: NA
CDR3 DNA: TGCGCCAGCAGGGACGGTTGGCAGCCCCAGCATTTT
CDR3 protein: CASRDGWQPQHF

D gene: NA
J gene: TRBJ1-2
V gene: TRBV7-6
clone size: once
CDR3 DNA: TGTGCCAGCAGCTACGAGCGGGGTCATGGCTACACCTTC
CDR3 protein: CASSYERGHGYTF

D gene: TRBD2
J gene: TRBJ2-7
V gene: TRBV5-4
clone size: NA
CDR3 DNA: TGTGCCAGCAGCTTGTCGGCTAGCGGGGGGGCGTACGAGCAGTACTTC
CDR3 protein: CASSLSASGGAYEQYF

D gene: NA
J gene: TRBJ2-7
V gene: TRBV7-9
clone size: NA
CDR3 DNA: TGTGCCAGCAGCCCCGGGTGGGGGACATACGAGCAGTACTTC
CDR3 protein: CASSPGWGTYEQYF

D gene: NA
J gene: TRBJ1-4
V gene: TRBV6-5
clone size: NA
CDR3 DNA: TGTGCCAGCAGTCATGGATCAACTAATGAAAAACTGTTTTTT
CDR3 protein: CASSHGSTNEKLFF

D gene: NA
J gene: TRBJ1-1
V gene: TRBV6-5
clone size: once
CDR3 DNA: TGTGCCAGCAGTGCGGACCTCCGGGGCAACACTGAAGCTTTCTTT
CDR3 protein: CASSADLRGNTEAFF

D gene: NA
J gene: TRBJ2-3
V gene: TRBV6-5
clone size: NA
CDR3 DNA: TGTGCCAGCAGTTACTCGATGAACACAGATACGCAGTATTTT
CDR3 protein: CASSYSMNTDTQYF

D gene: NA
J gene: TRBJ2-7
V gene: TRBV7-9
clone size: NA
CDR3 DNA: TGTGCCAGCAGCGCAGCACCATCATACGAGCAGTACTTC
CDR3 protein: CASSAAPSYEQYF

D gene: NA
J gene: TRBJ1-1
V gene: TRBV5-1
clone size: NA
CDR3 DNA: TGCGCCAGCAGCTTGGCCTTGGTACCTTTAGTGAACACTGAAGCTTTCTTT
CDR3 protein: CASSLALVPLVNTEAFF

D gene: NA
J gene: TRBJ1-3
V gene: TRBV13
clone size: NA
CDR3 DNA: TGTGCCAGCAGGGACCGGACAGAAGGAAACACCATATATTTT
CDR3 protein: CASRDRTEGNTIYF

D gene: TRBD1
J gene: TRBJ2-7
V gene: TRBV6-6
clone size: NA
CDR3 DNA: TGTGCCGTTCGACGACAGGGTTGGGAGCAGTACTTC
CDR3 protein: CAVRRQGWEQYF

D gene: TRBD1
J gene: TRBJ1-1
V gene: TRBV11-2
clone size: NA
CDR3 DNA: TGTGCCAGCAGCGCAAACCAGGGGGAGACTGAAGCTTTCTTT
CDR3 protein: CASSANQGETEAFF

D gene: TRBD1
J gene: TRBJ1-1
V gene: TRBV15
clone size: NA
CDR3 DNA: TGTGCCACCAGCAGAGATCGGCGGGACAGGGGGCATAACACTGAAGCTTTCTTT
CDR3 protein: CATSRDRRDRGHNTEAFF

D gene: NA
J gene: TRBJ1-2
V gene: TRBV5-1
clone size: NA
CDR3 DNA: TGCGCCAGCAGCTTCGGGGAGTCCAACTATGGCTACACCTTC
CDR3 protein: CASSFGESNYGYTF

D gene: TRBD1
J gene: TRBJ2-5
V gene: TRBV19
clone size: NA
CDR3 DNA: TGTGCCAGTAGCATAGGGGGCCTGGGTCAAGAGACCCAGTACTTC
CDR3 protein: CASSIGGLGQETQYF

D gene: TRBD2
J gene: TRBJ2-5
V gene: TRBV7-3
clone size: NA
CDR3 DNA: TGTGCCAGCAGCCGGACTAGCGAGGAGACCCAGTACTTC
CDR3 protein: CASSRTSEETQYF